A selection of T cell receptor beta chains follows, all from one sample in a study of blood T cell repertoires in COVID-19. The assay was immunoSEQ multiplex PCR, and TCRdb's table has in-frame clones only and misses some. The sample consists of about 260,000 clones, around four fifths of them appearing once. The sample consisted of peripheral blood. The source of these receptors is a man aged 55-75 years who had recovered from COVID-19. Each CDR3 is given with its conserved first and last residue. The order of the fields is V gene, J gene, D gene, clone size, CDR3 protein, CDR3 DNA. D genes are given only for firm matches. Size is omitted from some rows. Given values are once, few, many or a class for expanded clones.

TRBV27	TRBJ2-7	TRBD2	NA	CASSLRPSGRNTYEQYF	TGTGCCAGCAGTTTAAGACCTAGCGGGAGAAACACCTACGAGCAGTACTTC
TRBV9	TRBJ2-5	NA	NA	CASSMGPLQETQYF	TGTGCCAGCAGCATGGGCCCCCTCCAAGAGACCCAGTACTTC
TRBV30	TRBJ1-5	TRBD1	NA	CAWSVGGTGGRGNQPQHF	TGTGCCTGGAGTGTAGGTGGGACAGGGGGCCGGGGCAATCAGCCCCAGCATTTT
TRBV27	TRBJ1-6	NA	NA	CASSLTAGNNSPLHF	TGTGCCAGCAGTTTAACGGCGGGGAATAATTCACCCCTCCACTTT
TRBV2	TRBJ2-7	NA	NA	CASRKEGVTYEQYF	TGTGCCAGCAGGAAGGAAGGGGTGACCTACGAGCAGTACTTC
TRBV15	TRBJ2-7	NA	NA	CATPAVHEQYF	TGTGCCACCCCCGCGGTCCACGAGCAGTACTTC
TRBV13	TRBJ2-6	NA	NA	CASSLAQGFGGANVLTF	TGTGCCAGCAGCTTAGCACAGGGATTCGGGGGGGCCAACGTCCTGACTTTC
TRBV21-1	TRBJ2-5	NA	NA	CASSAVFGTSGGQETQYF	TGTGCCAGCAGCGCCGTCTTTGGGACTAGCGGAGGACAAGAGACCCAGTACTTC
TRBV2	TRBJ2-3	NA	NA	CASSWTAYTDTQYF	TGTGCCAGCAGCTGGACAGCTTACACAGATACGCAGTATTTT
TRBV5-1	TRBJ1-3	NA	NA	CASSLASTGNTIYF	TGCGCCAGCAGCTTGGCCTCTACTGGAAACACCATATATTTT
TRBV4-1	TRBJ2-3	NA	NA	CASSQAGASGVTDTQYF	TGCGCCAGCAGCCAAGCGGGGGCTAGCGGAGTCACAGATACGCAGTATTTT
TRBV2	TRBJ1-1	TRBD1	NA	CASSERQGPVNTEAFF	TGTGCCAGCAGTGAACGACAGGGGCCTGTGAACACTGAAGCTTTCTTT
TRBV7-6	TRBJ2-7	TRBD1	NA	CASSALAGGDSYEQYF	TGTGCCAGCAGCGCCCTGGCAGGGGGCGATTCCTACGAGCAGTACTTC
TRBV5-1	TRBJ1-2	NA	NA	CASSPLGRREDTF	TGCGCCAGCAGCCCATTGGGCCGGAGGGAGGACACCTTC
TRBV6-6	TRBJ1-1	NA	NA	CASITGLGQSTEAFF	TGTGCCAGCATAACCGGGCTGGGGCAGAGCACTGAAGCTTTCTTT
TRBV28	TRBJ1-5	TRBD1	NA	CASAEAGQGRQPQHF	TGTGCCAGCGCCGAAGCTGGACAGGGTCGCCAGCCCCAGCATTTT
TRBV7-6	TRBJ2-3	TRBD1	NA	CASSLLPGGDTDTQYF	TGTGCCAGCAGCTTGCTACCAGGGGGAGACACAGATACGCAGTATTTT
TRBV4-1	TRBJ1-4	NA	NA	CASSPDPGGVSREKLFF	TGCGCCAGCAGCCCCGACCCCGGGGGAGTCTCCCGAGAAAAACTGTTTTTT
TRBV15	TRBJ1-5	NA	NA	CATSRSRQTINQPQHF	TGTGCCACCAGCAGAAGTAGACAGACAATCAATCAGCCCCAGCATTTT
TRBV20-1	TRBJ2-3	TRBD2	NA	CSANQGLAQYF	TGCAGTGCCAATCAGGGACTAGCACAGTATTTT
TRBV30	TRBJ2-5	TRBD2	NA	CASGGSGGDPGTQYF	TGTGCCAGCGGTGGGAGCGGGGGGGACCCGGGGACCCAGTACTTC
TRBV11-2	TRBJ1-2	TRBD1	few	CASSLILGGTGYGYTF	TGTGCCAGCAGCTTAATACTAGGGGGCACTGGCTATGGCTACACCTTC
TRBV18	TRBJ1-1	TRBD1	NA	CASSPGQGGSSTEAFF	TGTGCCAGCTCACCCGGACAGGGGGGATCGAGCACTGAAGCTTTCTTT
TRBV6-5	TRBJ2-1	NA	NA	CASVGAPADNEQFF	TGTGCCAGCGTGGGGGCACCCGCCGACAATGAGCAGTTCTTC
TRBV6-5	TRBJ1-6	TRBD1	NA	CASSNSPGGRNSPLHF	TGTGCCAGCAGTAACTCCCCAGGGGGTCGCAATTCACCCCTCCACTTT
TRBV18	TRBJ1-4	NA	NA	CASSPPGSPNEKLFF	TGTGCCAGCTCACCCCCGGGGTCGCCTAATGAAAAACTGTTTTTT
TRBV4-2	TRBJ2-2	NA	NA	CASSQVGGNTGELFF	TGTGCCAGCAGCCAAGTCGGAGGGAACACCGGGGAGCTGTTTTTT
TRBV29-1	TRBJ2-5	NA	NA	CSVKGGGAETQYF	TGCAGCGTTAAGGGTGGGGGGGCAGAGACCCAGTACTTC
TRBV10-1	TRBJ2-7	NA	few	CASSESLVMREQYF	TGCGCCAGCAGTGAGTCGTTAGTAATGCGAGAGCAGTACTTC
TRBV2	TRBJ2-3	TRBD1	NA	CASTRDRVEYF	TGTGCCAGCACGAGGGACAGGGTGGAGTATTTT
TRBV25-1	TRBJ2-3	TRBD2	NA	CASSDAGADTQYF	TGTGCCAGCAGCGACGCGGGGGCAGATACGCAGTATTTT
TRBV30	TRBJ1-1	NA	NA	CAWSAPDTEAFF	TGTGCCTGGAGTGCCCCCGACACTGAAGCTTTCTTT
TRBV19	TRBJ2-2	NA	NA	CASRGGDRTTGELFF	TGTGCCAGTAGAGGGGGTGACAGGACCACCGGGGAGCTGTTTTTT
TRBV5-4	TRBJ2-3	NA	once	CASSRPGVSGTSTDTQYF	TGTGCCAGCAGCCGACCGGGGGTGAGCGGCACTAGCACAGATACGCAGTATTTT
TRBV28	TRBJ1-5	TRBD1	NA	CASSPDRGLPQPQHF	TGTGCCAGCAGTCCGGACAGGGGGCTGCCTCAGCCCCAGCATTTT
TRBV15	TRBJ2-7	NA	NA	CATSRDLNSYEQYF	TGTGCCACCAGCAGGGACTTGAACTCCTACGAGCAGTACTTC
TRBV7-2	TRBJ1-6	NA	once	CASSFSQGYSPLHF	TGTGCCAGCAGCTTTTCTCAGGGATATTCACCCCTCCACTTT
TRBV5-1	TRBJ1-2	NA	NA	CASSSSRQVPYGYTF	TGCGCCAGCAGCTCGAGTAGACAGGTGCCCTATGGCTACACCTTC
TRBV6-2/TRBV6-3	TRBJ2-3	TRBD2	NA	CASSLVLRGGGGDTQYF	TGTGCCAGCAGTTTAGTTTTGCGGGGGGGCGGCGGAGATACGCAGTATTTT
TRBV6-1	TRBJ2-5	TRBD1	NA	CASSEQGAGTQYF	TGTGCCAGCAGTGAACAGGGGGCCGGGACTCAGTACTTC
TRBV6-5	TRBJ2-7	TRBD1	NA	CASRQGAGEQYF	TGTGCCAGCAGGCAGGGGGCGGGGGAGCAGTACTTC
TRBV9	TRBJ2-3	TRBD1	NA	CASSGGQGRDTQYF	TGTGCCAGCAGCGGCGGACAGGGTAGAGATACGCAGTATTTT
TRBV30	TRBJ1-2	TRBD1	NA	CAWSEGAKGYTF	TGTGCCTGGAGTGAGGGGGCGAAAGGCTACACCTTC
TRBV3-1/TRBV3-2	TRBJ2-1	TRBD2	once	CASSQGLAGDGDNEQFF	TGTGCCAGCAGCCAAGGACTAGCGGGAGACGGCGACAATGAGCAGTTCTTC
TRBV19	TRBJ2-7	TRBD1	NA	CASSTQTGHYEQYF	TGTGCCAGTAGTACCCAGACAGGGCATTACGAGCAGTACTTC
TRBV19	TRBJ1-4	TRBD1	NA	CASSIGRQGNEKLFF	TGTGCCAGTAGTATTGGACGACAGGGGAATGAAAAACTGTTTTTT
TRBV15	TRBJ2-2	NA	NA	CATSRVRGRLTNTGELFF	TGTGCCACCAGCAGAGTTAGGGGTCGCCTTACGAACACCGGGGAGCTGTTTTTT
TRBV5-6	TRBJ1-1	NA	NA	CASSSHSEAFF	TGTGCCAGCAGCAGCCACAGTGAAGCTTTCTTT